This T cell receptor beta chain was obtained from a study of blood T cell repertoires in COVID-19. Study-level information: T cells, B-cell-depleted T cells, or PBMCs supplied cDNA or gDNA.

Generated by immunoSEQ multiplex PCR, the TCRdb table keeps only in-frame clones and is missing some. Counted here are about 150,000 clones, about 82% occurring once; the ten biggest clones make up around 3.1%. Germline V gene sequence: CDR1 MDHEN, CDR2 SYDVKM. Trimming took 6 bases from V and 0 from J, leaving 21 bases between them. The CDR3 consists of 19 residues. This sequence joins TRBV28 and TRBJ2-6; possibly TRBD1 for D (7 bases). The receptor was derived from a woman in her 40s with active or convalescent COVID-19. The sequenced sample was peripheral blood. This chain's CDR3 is CASRGFGGTASSGANVLTF. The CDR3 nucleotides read TGTGCCAGCAGGGGTTTTGGCGGGACAGCGAGCTCTGGGGCCAACGTCCTGACTTTC.